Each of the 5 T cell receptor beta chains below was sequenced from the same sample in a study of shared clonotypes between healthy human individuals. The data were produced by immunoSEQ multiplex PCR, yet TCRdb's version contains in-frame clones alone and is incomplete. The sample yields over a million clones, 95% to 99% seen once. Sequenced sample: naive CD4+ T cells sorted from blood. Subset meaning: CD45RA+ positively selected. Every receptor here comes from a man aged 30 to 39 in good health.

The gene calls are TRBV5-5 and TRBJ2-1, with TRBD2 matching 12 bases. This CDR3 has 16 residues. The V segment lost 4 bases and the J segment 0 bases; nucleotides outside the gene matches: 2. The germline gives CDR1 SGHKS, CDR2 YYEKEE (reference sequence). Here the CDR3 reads CASSAGLAGSYNEQFF. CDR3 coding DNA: TGTGCCAGCAGCGCGGGACTAGCGGGCTCCTACAATGAGCAGTTCTTC.

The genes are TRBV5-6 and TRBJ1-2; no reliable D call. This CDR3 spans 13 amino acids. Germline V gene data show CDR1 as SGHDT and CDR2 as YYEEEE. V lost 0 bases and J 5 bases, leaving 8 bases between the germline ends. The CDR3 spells CASSLGREYGYTF. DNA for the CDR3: TGTGCCAGCAGCTTGGGGCGGGAATATGGCTACACCTTC.

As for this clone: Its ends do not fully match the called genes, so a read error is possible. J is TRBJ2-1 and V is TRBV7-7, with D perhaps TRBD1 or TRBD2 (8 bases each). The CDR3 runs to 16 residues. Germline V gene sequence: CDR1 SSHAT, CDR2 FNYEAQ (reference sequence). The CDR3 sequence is CASSLAGTGVYNEQFF. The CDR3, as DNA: TGTGCTAGCAGCTTAGCGGGGACAGGTGTATACAATGAGCAGTTCTTC.

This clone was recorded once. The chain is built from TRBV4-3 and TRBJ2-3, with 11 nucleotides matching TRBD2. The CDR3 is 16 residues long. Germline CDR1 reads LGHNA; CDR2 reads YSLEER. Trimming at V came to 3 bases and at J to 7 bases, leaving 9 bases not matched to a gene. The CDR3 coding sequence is TGCGCCAGCAGCCAGGCGCTAGCGGGAGGAGGGTATACGCAGTATTTT. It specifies CASSQALAGGGYTQYF.

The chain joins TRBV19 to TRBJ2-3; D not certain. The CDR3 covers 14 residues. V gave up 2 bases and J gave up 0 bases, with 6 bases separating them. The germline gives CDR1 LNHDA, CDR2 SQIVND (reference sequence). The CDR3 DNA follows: TGTGCCAGTAGTATACGGAAGAGCACAGATACGCAGTATTTT. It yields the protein CASSIRKSTDTQYF.